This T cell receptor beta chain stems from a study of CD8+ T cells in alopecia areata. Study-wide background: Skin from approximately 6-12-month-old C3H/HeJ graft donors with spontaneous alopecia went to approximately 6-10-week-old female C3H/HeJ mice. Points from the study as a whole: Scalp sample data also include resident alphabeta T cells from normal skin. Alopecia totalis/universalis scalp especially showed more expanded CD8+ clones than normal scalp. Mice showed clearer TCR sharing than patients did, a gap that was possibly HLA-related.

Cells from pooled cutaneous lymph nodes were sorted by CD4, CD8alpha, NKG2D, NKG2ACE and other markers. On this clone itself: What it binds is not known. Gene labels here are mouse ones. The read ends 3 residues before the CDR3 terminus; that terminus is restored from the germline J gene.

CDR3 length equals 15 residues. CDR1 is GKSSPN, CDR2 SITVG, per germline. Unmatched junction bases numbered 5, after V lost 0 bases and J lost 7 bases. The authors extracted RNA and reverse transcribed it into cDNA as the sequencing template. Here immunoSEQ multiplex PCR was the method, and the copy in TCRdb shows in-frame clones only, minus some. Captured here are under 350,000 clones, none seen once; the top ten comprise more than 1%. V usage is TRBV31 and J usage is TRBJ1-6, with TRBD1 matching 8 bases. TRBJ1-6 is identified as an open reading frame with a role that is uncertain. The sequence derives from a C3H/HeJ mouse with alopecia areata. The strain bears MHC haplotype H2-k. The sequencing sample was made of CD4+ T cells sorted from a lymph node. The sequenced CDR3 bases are TGTGCCTGGAGTCTCCAGGGGGCAAGGAATTCGCCC. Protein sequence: CAWSLQGARNSP. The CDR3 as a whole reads CAWSLQGARNSPLYF.